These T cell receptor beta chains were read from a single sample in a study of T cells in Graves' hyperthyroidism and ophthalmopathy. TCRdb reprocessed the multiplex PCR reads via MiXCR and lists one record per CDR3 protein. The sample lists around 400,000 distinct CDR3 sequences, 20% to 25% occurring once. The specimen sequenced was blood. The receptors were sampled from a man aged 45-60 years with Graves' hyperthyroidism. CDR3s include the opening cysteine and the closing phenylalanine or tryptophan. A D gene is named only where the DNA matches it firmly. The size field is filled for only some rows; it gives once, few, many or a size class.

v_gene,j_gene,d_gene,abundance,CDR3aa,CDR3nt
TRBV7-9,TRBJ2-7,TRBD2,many,CASSSPGLGDHEQYF,TGTGCCAGCAGCTCACCGGGACTAGGGGACCACGAGCAGTACTTC
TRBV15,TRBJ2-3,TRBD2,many,CATSPSQAGVGTDTQYF,TGTGCCACCAGCCCCAGCCAAGCGGGAGTCGGCACAGATACGCAGTATTTT
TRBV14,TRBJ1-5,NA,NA,CASSHGLEQPQHF,TGTGCCAGCAGCCACGGACTGGAACAGCCCCAGCATTTT
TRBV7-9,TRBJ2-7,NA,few,CASGPSGGLPYEQYF,TGTGCCAGCGGACCAAGCGGAGGGCTTCCCTACGAGCAGTACTTC
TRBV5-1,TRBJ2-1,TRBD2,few,CASSLGLAGGESSYNEQFF,TGCGCCAGCAGCCTTGGACTAGCGGGAGGCGAGAGCTCCTACAATGAGCAGTTCTTC
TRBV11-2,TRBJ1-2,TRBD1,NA,CASSNEGARGYTF,TGTGCCAGCAGTAACGAGGGGGCGCGTGGCTACACCTTC
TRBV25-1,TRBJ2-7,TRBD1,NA,CASSPMDRSYEQYF,TGTGCCAGCAGTCCGATGGACAGGTCCTACGAGCAGTACTTC
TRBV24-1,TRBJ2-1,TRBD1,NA,CATSDTPTGDEQFF,TGTGCCACCAGTGATACACCGACAGGGGATGAGCAGTTCTTC
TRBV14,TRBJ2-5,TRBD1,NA,CASSQRGTGRPETQYF,TGTGCCAGCAGCCAACGAGGGACAGGGCGCCCAGAGACCCAGTACTTC
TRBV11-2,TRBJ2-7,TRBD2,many,CASKRETSGYEQYF,TGTGCCAGCAAGAGGGAAACTAGCGGCTACGAGCAGTACTTC
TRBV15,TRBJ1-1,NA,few,CATSPVGNTEAFF,TGTGCCACCAGCCCCGTCGGGAACACTGAAGCTTTCTTT
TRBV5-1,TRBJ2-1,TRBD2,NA,CASSLDKAGGGYEQFF,TGCGCCAGCAGCTTGGATAAGGCGGGAGGAGGGTATGAGCAGTTCTTC
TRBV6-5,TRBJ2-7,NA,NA,CASSWGTNSYEQYF,TGTGCCAGCAGTTGGGGGACAAACTCCTACGAGCAGTACTTC
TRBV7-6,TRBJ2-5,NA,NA,CASSLARWTIQETQYF,TGTGCCAGCAGCTTAGCTCGGTGGACAATCCAAGAGACCCAGTACTTC
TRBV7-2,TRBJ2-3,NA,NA,CASSQESWGNTDTQYF,TGCGCCAGCAGCCAAGAGTCGTGGGGGAACACAGATACGCAGTATTTT
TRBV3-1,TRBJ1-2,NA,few,CASSPLRDSYGYTF,TGTGCCAGCAGCCCCCTCCGGGACTCCTATGGCTACACCTTC
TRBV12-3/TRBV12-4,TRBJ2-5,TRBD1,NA,CASKGDRGETQYF,TGTGCCAGCAAAGGGGACAGGGGGGAGACCCAGTACTTC
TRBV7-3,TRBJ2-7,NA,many,CASSPSGEHYEQYF,TGTGCCAGCAGCCCCTCGGGGGAGCACTACGAGCAGTACTTC
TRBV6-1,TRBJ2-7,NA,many,CASSSDSGYEQYF,TGTGCCAGCAGCTCGGATAGCGGCTACGAGCAGTACTTC